A selection of T cell receptor beta chains follows, all from one sample in a study of identifying expanded T cells in peripheral blood. This table comes from immunoSEQ multiplex PCR, and its TCRdb copy is limited to in-frame clones, with some not included. The sample has approximately 110,000 clones, around 89% seen once; the top ten hold less than 20%. Sequenced input: blood. The receptor set was obtained from a person aged 18 to 75 in good health. CDR3s include the opening cysteine and the closing phenylalanine or tryptophan. The order of the fields is V gene, J gene, clone size, D gene, CDR3 protein, CDR3 DNA. The D gene is left open where the match is weak. The size of a clone is reported for some rows only, either as once, few or many, or as a class for expanded clones.

TRBV6-5	TRBJ2-6	.	.	CAVGASGANVLTF	TGTGCCGTTGGGGCCTCTGGGGCCAACGTCCTGACTTTC
TRBV6-6	TRBJ2-7	once	.	CASSYNTGSPHEQYF	TGTGCCAGCAGTTACAATACCGGCTCGCCCCACGAGCAGTACTTC
TRBV7-9	TRBJ2-2	.	.	CASSPRDSGTGELFF	TGTGCCAGCAGCCCCCGGGATAGCGGAACCGGGGAGCTGTTTTTT
TRBV7-6	TRBJ1-2	.	.	CASRGGHDYGYTF	TGTGCCAGCAGGGGGGGGCATGACTATGGCTACACCTTC
TRBV7-9	TRBJ2-2	.	.	CASSPTGTNTGELFF	TGTGCCAGCAGCCCGACAGGAACGAACACCGGGGAGCTGTTTTTT
TRBV27	TRBJ2-7	.	TRBD2	CASSPHGTSDEQYF	TGTGCCAGCAGTCCTCACGGGACTAGCGACGAGCAGTACTTC
TRBV7-9	TRBJ1-4	.	.	CASSFPETANEKLFF	TGTGCCAGCAGCTTTCCTGAGACAGCGAATGAAAAACTGTTTTTT
TRBV13	TRBJ2-1	.	TRBD1	CASSSGTEFRKFF	TGTGCCAGCAGCTCCGGGACAGAATTTAGGAAGTTCTTC
TRBV19	TRBJ1-3	.	.	CASPISLAISGNTIYF	TGTGCCAGTCCAATCTCGCTCGCTATCTCTGGAAACACCATATATTTT
TRBV2	TRBJ1-3	.	.	CATSPRGSSGNTIYF	TGTGCCACCTCCCCTCGAGGGAGCTCTGGAAACACCATATATTTT
TRBV4-1	TRBJ2-1	.	TRBD1	CASSQDPGQGNNEQFF	TGCGCCAGCAGCCAAGATCCGGGACAGGGGAACAATGAGCAGTTCTTC
TRBV20-1	TRBJ2-1	.	.	CSASDYPEQFF	TGCAGTGCTAGCGACTACCCGGAGCAGTTCTTC
TRBV5-1	TRBJ2-7	.	.	CASSATEAYEQYF	TGCGCCAGCAGCGCGACGGAAGCCTACGAGCAGTACTTC
TRBV30	TRBJ1-6	.	.	CAWSVAGNSPLHF	TGTGCCTGGAGTGTAGCGGGAAATTCACCCCTCCACTTT
TRBV7-2	TRBJ1-4	.	.	CASSLSRRGANEKLFF	TGTGCCAGCAGCCTTAGTAGGCGGGGTGCTAATGAAAAACTGTTTTTT
TRBV5-6	TRBJ2-3	.	.	CASGGDSFTGGTDTQYF	TGTGCCAGTGGGGGGGACAGTTTCACGGGTGGCACAGATACGCAGTATTTT
TRBV7-9	TRBJ2-3	once	TRBD2	CASSSGTSGPSDTQYF	TGTGCCAGCAGCTCTGGGACTAGCGGGCCGTCAGATACGCAGTATTTT
TRBV10-3	TRBJ1-4	.	.	CAISDRADSEKLFF	TGTGCCATCAGTGACCGCGCTGACAGCGAAAAACTGTTTTTT
TRBV5-1	TRBJ1-6	many	.	CASSTGLSPLHF	TGCGCCAGCAGCACAGGGTTATCACCCCTCCACTTT
TRBV4-3	TRBJ1-2	.	TRBD1	CASSRTGDTSGGYTF	TGCGCCAGCAGCCGAACAGGGGACACCTCGGGTGGCTACACCTTC
TRBV15	TRBJ2-5	.	.	CATGQSGGETQYF	TGTGCCACCGGACAATCTGGCGGGGAGACCCAGTACTTC
TRBV28	TRBJ1-5	.	.	CASKGNQPQHF	TGTGCCAGCAAAGGTAATCAGCCCCAGCATTTT
TRBV6-6	TRBJ1-3	few	.	CASSYLRQPSGNTIYF	TGTGCCAGCAGTTACTTGAGACAGCCCTCTGGAAACACCATATATTTT
TRBV18	TRBJ2-7	.	.	CASSRTDLYEQYF	TGTGCCAGCTCCCGGACGGACCTCTACGAGCAGTACTTC
TRBV18	TRBJ1-2	.	.	CASSPPLTRSYGYTF	TGTGCCAGCTCTCCACCCCTAACCCGGAGCTATGGCTACACCTTC
TRBV6-1	TRBJ1-2	once	.	CASSEQNYGYTF	TGTGCCAGCAGTGAACAGAACTATGGCTACACCTTC
TRBV5-4	TRBJ2-7	once	.	CASSLQNSPYEQYF	TGTGCCAGCAGCTTGCAGAATTCACCCTACGAGCAGTACTTC
TRBV5-6	TRBJ2-1	.	.	CASSRFSSYNEQFF	TGTGCCAGCAGCCGTTTTAGCTCCTACAATGAGCAGTTCTTC
TRBV7-7	TRBJ2-1	.	.	CASSRALEGSRDEQFF	TGTGCCAGCAGCCGGGCTTTGGAGGGTTCTAGGGATGAGCAGTTCTTC
TRBV5-1	TRBJ2-5	once	TRBD2	CASFPTIAGGQETQYF	TGCGCCAGCTTCCCGACGATAGCGGGGGGGCAAGAGACCCAGTACTTC
TRBV7-9	TRBJ2-5	.	.	CASSPTGKYQETQYF	TGTGCCAGCAGCCCAACGGGAAAATACCAAGAGACCCAGTACTTC
TRBV11-2	TRBJ2-7	.	.	CASSLSWGYEQYF	TGTGCCAGCAGCCTATCCTGGGGGTACGAGCAGTACTTC
TRBV4-1	TRBJ1-2	.	.	CASSPPGDGYTF	TGCGCCAGCAGCCCCCCAGGTGATGGCTACACCTTC
TRBV7-2	TRBJ2-5	once	.	CASSWGTGETQYF	TGTGCCAGCAGCTGGGGAACGGGCGAGACCCAGTACTTC
TRBV6-5	TRBJ1-2	.	TRBD1	CASTTGTGTDGYTF	TGTGCCAGCACCACAGGGACAGGGACCGATGGCTACACCTTC
TRBV9	TRBJ1-2	.	.	CASSPRMGGAFTF	TGTGCCAGCAGTCCCCGGATGGGGGGCGCCTTCACCTTC
TRBV7-8	TRBJ2-4	.	TRBD1	CASSPKGWGGQGDGAKNIQYF	TGTGCCAGCAGCCCAAAAGGATGGGGTGGACAGGGTGACGGTGCCAAAAACATTCAGTACTTC
TRBV6-6	TRBJ2-5	.	.	CASSYSIFETQYF	TGTGCCAGCAGTTACTCGATTTTCGAGACCCAGTACTTC
TRBV9	TRBJ2-3	.	TRBD2	CASSASGVLTDTQYF	TGTGCCAGCAGCGCGAGCGGGGTCCTCACAGATACGCAGTATTTT
TRBV14	TRBJ2-1	.	TRBD1	CASSQTGGGYEQFF	TGTGCCAGCAGCCAAACAGGGGGCGGCTATGAGCAGTTCTTC
TRBV5-8	TRBJ1-2	.	.	CASAKGTNYGYTF	TGTGCCAGCGCGAAGGGGACGAACTATGGCTACACCTTC
TRBV19	TRBJ1-5	.	TRBD1	CASRDRGGNQPQHF	TGTGCCAGTCGTGACAGGGGGGGTAATCAGCCCCAGCATTTT
TRBV4-2	TRBJ1-5	.	.	CASSLGGDSNQPQHF	TGTGCCAGCAGCTTGGGCGGCGATAGCAATCAGCCCCAGCATTTT
TRBV30	TRBJ1-4	.	TRBD1	CAWQGAGDEKLFF	TGTGCCTGGCAGGGGGCAGGGGATGAAAAACTGTTTTTT
TRBV6-1	TRBJ2-7	.	TRBD1	CASSEAYRGYEQYF	TGTGCCAGCAGTGAAGCTTACAGGGGGTACGAGCAGTACTTC
TRBV6-1	TRBJ1-2	.	TRBD1	CASSEDGTGGVYGYTF	TGTGCCAGCAGTGAAGACGGCACAGGGGGCGTCTATGGCTACACCTTC
TRBV5-1	TRBJ1-3	.	.	CASRGGGNTIYF	TGCGCCAGCAGGGGGGGCGGAAACACCATATATTTT
TRBV18	TRBJ1-1	.	.	CASSPVGDTEAFF	TGTGCCAGCTCTCCAGTAGGTGACACTGAAGCTTTCTTT
TRBV14	TRBJ1-6	.	TRBD1	CASSQERFDRGKSPLHF	TGTGCCAGCAGCCAAGAAAGGTTCGACAGGGGAAAATCACCCCTCCACTTT
TRBV4-1	TRBJ1-2	.	.	CASSQPEAGSRVRPNYGYTF	TGCGCCAGCAGCCAACCAGAGGCGGGGAGCAGGGTGCGACCTAACTATGGCTACACCTTC
TRBV5-1	TRBJ2-5	.	.	CASSHGQFETQYF	TGCGCCAGCAGCCACGGACAGTTTGAGACCCAGTACTTC
TRBV6-6	TRBJ2-7	.	.	CASSYIGRISSYEQYF	TGTGCCAGCAGTTACATCGGCAGGATCAGCTCCTACGAGCAGTACTTC
TRBV19	TRBJ1-1	.	.	CASNVDGRTNTEAFF	TGTGCCAGTAACGTTGACGGACGCACGAACACTGAAGCTTTCTTT
TRBV18	TRBJ2-5	.	.	CASSFEGETQYF	TGTGCCAGCTCCTTCGAGGGGGAGACCCAGTACTTC
TRBV5-3	TRBJ2-7	.	TRBD1	CARSLKQGDYEQYF	TGTGCCAGAAGCTTGAAACAGGGGGACTACGAGCAGTACTTC
TRBV7-9	TRBJ1-6	.	TRBD1	CASSLTGTYASPLHF	TGTGCCAGCAGCTTGACAGGGACTTATGCTTCACCCCTCCACTTT
TRBV5-4	TRBJ2-7	.	.	CASSLAQGFNGQYF	TGTGCCAGCAGCTTGGCTCAGGGTTTTAATGGGCAGTACTTC